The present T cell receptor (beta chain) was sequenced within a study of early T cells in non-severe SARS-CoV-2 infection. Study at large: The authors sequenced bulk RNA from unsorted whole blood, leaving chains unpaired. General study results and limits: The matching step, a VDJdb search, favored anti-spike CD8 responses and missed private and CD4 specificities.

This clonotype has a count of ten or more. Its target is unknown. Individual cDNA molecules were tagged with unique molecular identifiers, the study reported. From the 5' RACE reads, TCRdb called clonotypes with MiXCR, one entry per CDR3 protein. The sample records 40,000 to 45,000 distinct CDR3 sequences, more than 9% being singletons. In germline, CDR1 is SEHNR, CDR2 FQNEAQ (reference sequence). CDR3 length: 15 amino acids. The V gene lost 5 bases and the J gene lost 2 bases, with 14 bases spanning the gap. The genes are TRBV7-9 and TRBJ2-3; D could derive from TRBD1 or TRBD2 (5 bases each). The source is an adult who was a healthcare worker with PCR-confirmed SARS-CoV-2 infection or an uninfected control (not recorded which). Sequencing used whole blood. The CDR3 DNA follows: TGTGCCAGCAGCCAGCTGGGGGATACCACAGATACGCAGTATTTT. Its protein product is CASSQLGDTTDTQYF.